This entry lists 31 T cell receptor beta chains sequenced from one sample in a study of T cell repertoires in cytomegalovirus infection. These receptors have no identified antigens. TCRdb called the reads again in MiXCR, with one record for every CDR3 protein. The sample lists approximately 910,000 distinct CDR3 sequences, around 29% occurring once. This sample comprised cultured CD8+ T cells from PBMCs, obtained from culture after CMV antigen stimulation. All receptors come from a human donor in good health (CMV status not recorded). Some clones in this sample may be carry-over from other donors' samples.

Many counts were recorded for this clonotype. The chain uses TRBV6-4 and TRBJ2-3; 11 bases align to TRBD2. With 3 bases clipped from V and 1 base from J, the junction kept 0 bases outside the gene matches. This CDR3 has 15 amino acids. Germline loops: CDR1 MRHNA, CDR2 SNTAGT. CDR3 sequence reads: CASSETSGGTDTQYF. For the CDR3, the DNA is TGTGCCAGCAGTGAGACTAGCGGGGGCACAGATACGCAGTATTTT.

In its sample, this clonotype was seen a few times. The chain has TRBV6-5 and TRBJ1-4, with TRBD1 identical over 8 bases. The CDR3 is 17 residues long. Germline trimming cut 2 bases from V and 3 bases from J; bases unmatched to any gene: 8. Germline CDR1 MNHEY, CDR2 SVGAGI. CDR3 protein: CASSYNRQGRANEKLFF. The CDR3 region has the DNA TGTGCCAGCAGTTACAACCGACAGGGGCGGGCTAATGAAAAACTGTTTTTT.

This clonotype was seen only once. The rearrangement links TRBV7-8 to TRBJ2-7; 8 bases agree with TRBD1. The CDR3 has 14 amino acids. Germline-derived CDR1 and CDR2 are SGHVS and FQNEAQ. V lost 5 bases to trimming and J lost 5 bases; unmatched junction nucleotides: 8. The CDR3 DNA reads as TGTGCCAGCAGCGTCGACAGGGGCGGCCACGAGCAGTACGTC. This encodes CASSVDRGGHEQYV.

The chain joins TRBV4-3 to TRBJ2-1; tentatively, D is TRBD2 (6 bases). CDR3 length equals 17 residues. Germline V CDR1 and CDR2: LGHNA, YSLEER. Trimming removed 0 bases at V and 2 bases at J, with 14 bases between. The CDR3 coding sequence is TGCGCCAGCAGCCAAGATCGGGAGACTAGTCCCTACAATGAGCAGTTCTTC. Amino acid sequence: CASSQDRETSPYNEQFF.

This rearrangement joins TRBV7-2 to TRBJ2-2; perhaps TRBD1 as D (5 bases). Germline assignment: CDR1 SGHTA and CDR2 FQGNSA. V lost 5 bases to trimming and J lost 6 bases, with 16 bases between them. The CDR3 sequence is 15 residues long. The CDR3 reads CASSPPDSQPGELFF. In nucleotides, the CDR3 is TGTGCCAGCAGCCCTCCTGACAGCCAGCCCGGGGAGCTGTTTTTT.

This clonotype was detected only a few times. The chain employs TRBV7-3 and TRBJ2-3, with D possibly matching TRBD2 (6 bases). Trimming stripped 5 bases from V and 2 bases from J, with 17 bases between. CDR3 size: 16 residues. Germline V CDR1 and CDR2: SGHTA, FQGTGA. The CDR3 sequence: CASSTSLGLNTDTQYF. CDR3 DNA sequence: TGTGCCAGCAGCACTTCGTTAGGACTAAACACAGATACGCAGTATTTT.

The V and J genes are TRBV7-9 and TRBJ1-2; D is unclear. V shed 5 bases and J shed 2 bases, with 9 bases lying between them. The CDR3 covers 13 residues. The germline gives CDR1 SEHNR, CDR2 FQNEAQ (reference sequence). The CDR3 nucleotides are TGTGCCAGCAGCCCGACACAGAACTATGGCTACACCTTC. Translating it yields CASSPTQNYGYTF. The full variable domain, rest sourced from reference TRBV7-9 and TRBJ1-2, is DTGVSQNPRHKITKRGQNVTFRCDPISEHNRLYWYRQTLGQGPEFLTYFQNEAQLEKSRLLSDRFSAERPKGSFSTLEIQRTEQGDSAMYLCASSPTQNYGYTFGSGTRLTVV.

This clonotype was detected only once. Germline and junction disagree at one end, which may indicate a read error. The chain joins TRBV5-4 to TRBJ1-1, with D possibly matching TRBD1 (6 bases). CDR3 length: 15 amino acids. Germline V CDR1 and CDR2: SGHNT, YYREEE (reference sequence). CDR3 in amino acids: CASSLDLGGGIEALF. DNA of the CDR3: TGTGCCAGCAGCTTGGATCTAGGGGGAGGGATTGAAGCTCTCTTT.

This clonotype was detected ten times or more. The chain has TRBV7-8 and TRBJ1-6; 7 bases agree with TRBD1. The germline gives CDR1 SGHVS, CDR2 FQNEAQ. V dropped 5 bases and J dropped 0; count of bases not matched to a gene: 4. The length of the CDR3 is 16 residues. The DNA of the CDR3 is TGTGCCAGCAGCCCAGGGGGTATCTCCTATAATTCACCCCTCCACTTT. Protein sequence: CASSPGGISYNSPLHF.

This clonotype was found a few times. This sequence joins TRBV10-3 and TRBJ2-2; D gene unclear. The CDR3 covers 13 residues. The germline V and J ends were trimmed by 8 bases and 2 bases, with 9 bases remaining between them. Germline CDR1 and CDR2: ENHRY and SYGVKD. CDR3 sequence: CAIPAANTGELFF. The DNA for the CDR3 is TGTGCCATCCCGGCAGCCAACACCGGGGAGCTGTTTTTT.

The J gene is TRBJ1-1, the V gene TRBV5-4; possible D gene TRBD1, 6 bases. CDR3 length: 11 amino acids. Per germline, CDR1 SGHNT and CDR2 YYREEE (reference sequence). The V end lost 4 bases, the J end lost 11 bases, and 12 bases lay between the germline ends. CDR3 in DNA: TGTGCCAGCAGCCTGGGGGCGACCGCTTTCTTT. Translation: CASSLGATAFF.

V and J are TRBV20-1 and TRBJ1-1, with D possibly matching TRBD1 (6 bases). The CDR3 totals 11 residues. Trimming cost V 7 bases and J 4 bases, with 10 bases left between them. Germline V gene lookup returns CDR1 DFQATT and CDR2 SNEGSKA (reference sequence). The CDR3 sequence is CSDQGCTEAFF. The CDR3 coding sequence is TGCAGTGATCAGGGGTGCACTGAAGCTTTCTTT.

This clonotype was picked up a small number of times. This rearrangement joins TRBV7-9 to TRBJ2-2; D is unresolved. This CDR3 contains 14 residues. Germline assignment: CDR1 SEHNR and CDR2 FQNEAQ (reference sequence). The V and J ends lost 1 base and 6 bases respectively, with 9 bases between them. The DNA for the CDR3 is TGTGCCAGCAGCTTAGGGTCTATGGCCGGGGAGCTGTTTTTT. Translation gives CASSLGSMAGELFF.

The sample holds a few counts of this clonotype. This chain uses TRBV7-9 with TRBJ2-1, with 10 bases identical to TRBD2. After removal of 4 bases from V and 10 bases from J, the junction contained 16 bases not matched to a gene. The germline V gene encodes CDR1 SEHNR and CDR2 FQNEAQ (reference sequence). This CDR3 region has 17 residues. This CDR3 is CASSSPPGSGGAGEQFF. The CDR3 DNA reads as TGTGCCAGCAGCTCCCCCCCGGGGAGCGGGGGGGCCGGGGAGCAGTTCTTC. Together with reference TRBV7-9 and TRBJ2-1, the CDR3 gives the full variable domain: DTGVSQNPRHKITKRGQNVTFRCDPISEHNRLYWYRQTLGQGPEFLTYFQNEAQLEKSRLLSDRFSAERPKGSFSTLEIQRTEQGDSAMYLCASSSPPGSGGAGEQFFGPGTRLTVL.

The sample holds a few counts of this clonotype. V usage is TRBV28 and J usage is TRBJ2-7; 8 bases match TRBD2. After removal of 8 bases from V and 0 bases from J, the junction contained 6 bases not matched to a gene. This CDR3 has 14 residues. Germline V lookup: CDR1 MDHEN, CDR2 SYDVKM. The CDR3, as DNA: TGTGCCAGCTGGGGCGGGGGGCGCTCCTACGAGCAGTACGTC. Residues: CASWGGGRSYEQYV.

In regard to this clonotype: At one end, the junction sequence differs from germline, possibly due to a read error. V gene TRBV7-9 combines with J gene TRBJ1-1; D might be TRBD1 (5 bases). CDR1 and CDR2 from the germline V gene are SEHNR and FQNEAQ (reference sequence). The CDR3 spans 14 residues. CDR3 DNA: TGTGCCAACAGCTTAGCGAGGGGCTACACTGAAGCTTTCTTT. As protein: CANSLARGYTEAFF.

This clonotype was counted between two and nine times. The chain joins TRBV7-9 to TRBJ1-4, with D possibly matching TRBD1 (5 bases). The germline V and J ends were trimmed by 5 bases and 8 bases, with 12 bases remaining between them. The CDR3 loop spans 13 amino acids. Looked up from germline, CDR1 is SEHNR and CDR2 is FQNEAQ (reference sequence). The CDR3 spells CASSVGQLEKLFF. CDR3 DNA: TGTGCCAGCAGCGTCGGACAACTCGAAAAACTGTTTTTT.

The chain couples TRBV5-3 to TRBJ1-2, with 9 bases that match TRBD1. TRBV5-3 is an open reading frame whose function is uncertain. The trim removed 8 bases at V and 7 bases at J, leaving 15 bases unmatched. The CDR3 loop spans 15 amino acids. CDR3 residues: CASSPARTGAGGYTF. CDR3 bases: TGTGCCAGCAGCCCCGCGCGGACAGGGGCTGGTGGCTACACCTTC.

The table lists this clonotype with a few counts. V is TRBV12-3 or TRBV12-4 and J is TRBJ1-1, with D unresolved. The CDR3 covers 13 residues. V was pared by 6 bases and J by 7 bases, with 15 bases between. CDR3 sequence reads: CASSFGPVGEAFF. The CDR3 bases are TGTGCCAGCAGCTTTGGACCGGTAGGTGAAGCTTTCTTT.

The table lists this clonotype with a few counts. The chain employs TRBV28 and TRBJ2-2, with D unresolved. Germline V gene sequence: CDR1 MDHEN, CDR2 SYDVKM. The CDR3 has 13 amino acids. Deletions cut 3 bases from V and 6 bases from J, with 8 bases between. CDR3 protein: CASSFSWPGELFF. The CDR3 coding sequence is TGTGCCAGCAGTTTCTCTTGGCCCGGGGAGCTGTTTTTT. The whole variable domain, remainder taken from reference TRBV28 and TRBJ2-2, is DVKVTQSSRYLVKRTGEKVFLECVQDMDHENMFWYRQDPGLGLRLIYFSYDVKMKEKGDIPEGYSVSREKKERFSLILESASTNQTSMYLCASSFSWPGELFFGEGSRLTVL.

The chain couples TRBV19 to TRBJ1-1, with D unclear. Germline values: CDR1 LNHDA, CDR2 SQIVND (reference sequence). V was pared by 1 base and J by 6 bases, with 12 bases between. The CDR3 extends over 14 amino acids. This chain's CDR3 is CASSIAPLSAEAFF. In nucleotides, the CDR3 is TGTGCCAGTAGTATAGCACCTCTGTCGGCTGAAGCTTTCTTT.

The sample holds many counts of this clonotype. This chain connects TRBV19 to TRBJ1-5; D is perhaps TRBD1 (5 bases). Germline V CDR1 and CDR2: LNHDA, SQIVND (reference sequence). Trimming removed 5 bases from V and 3 bases from J, with 17 bases in between. The CDR3 extends over 16 amino acids. The CDR3 loop reads CASSPIGRDNNQPQHF. The CDR3 DNA reads TGTGCCAGTAGTCCAATCGGCAGGGATAACAATCAGCCCCAGCATTTT.

This clonotype was detected only a few times. This sequence joins TRBV27 and TRBJ2-7; D may be TRBD1 (5 bases). Germline assignment: CDR1 MNHEY and CDR2 SMNVEV (reference sequence). This CDR3 is 14 amino acids long. Trimming pared 5 bases from V and 2 bases from J, leaving 13 bases between. The CDR3 protein is CASSPRQSAYEQYV. The CDR3 DNA reads as TGTGCCAGCAGTCCCCGACAGTCCGCCTACGAGCAGTACGTC.

This rearrangement joins TRBV4-1 to TRBJ2-1; 10 nucleotides align to TRBD2. Trimming cost V 4 bases and J 8 bases; bases outside gene matches: 5. CDR3 length: 14 amino acids. Germline V gives CDR1 MGHRA, CDR2 YSYEKL. The CDR3 region has the DNA TGCGCCAGCAGCCTGGGACTAGCGAATGATGAGCAGTTCTTC. Protein product: CASSLGLANDEQFF.

The V call is TRBV25-1, the J call TRBJ1-2; D is undetermined. The CDR3 is 13 amino acids. CDR1 is MGHDK and CDR2 is SYGVNS in the germline V gene. Trimming stripped 7 bases from V and 5 bases from J, with 14 bases between. The CDR3 region has the DNA TGTGCCAGCACTCAATCGTCTGGGTATGGCTACACCTTC. Translating it yields CASTQSSGYGYTF.

This clonotype was seen just once. The V gene is TRBV2, the J gene TRBJ1-1, with 11 bases fitting TRBD1. J was trimmed by 1 base and V by 7 bases; bases with no gene match: 11. The CDR3 is 17 residues long. Germline V lookup: CDR1 SNHLY, CDR2 FYNNEI. The CDR3: CASTTPGTGGSNTEAFF. The DNA for the CDR3 is TGTGCCAGCACCACACCCGGGACAGGGGGTTCGAACACTGAAGCTTTCTTT. The whole variable domain, filled in from reference TRBV2 and TRBJ1-1, reads EPEVTQTPSHQVTQMGQEVILRCVPISNHLYFYWYRQILGQKVEFLVSFYNNEISEKSEIFDDQFSVERPDGSNFTLKIRSTKLEDSAMYFCASTTPGTGGSNTEAFFGQGTRLTVV.

Concerning this clonotype: A read error may be the cause here, since a much bigger clone is one base away. V is TRBV7-2 and J is TRBJ1-1, with D unresolved. The CDR3 contains 13 residues. Germline assignment: CDR1 SGHTA and CDR2 FQGNSA. CDR3 sequence reads: CANSFVGNTEAFF. The CDR3 bases are TGTGCCAACAGCTTCGTTGGAAACACTGAAGCTTTCTTT.

V is TRBV7-9 and J is TRBJ1-2; D may be TRBD1 (6 bases). Germline-derived CDR1 and CDR2 are SEHNR and FQNEAQ (reference sequence). With 0 bases removed from V and 5 bases from J, the gap between germline ends came to 13 bases. CDR3 length: 15 residues. The CDR3 DNA sequence: TGTGCCAGCAGCTTAGCGGGACACTTCACTTATGGCTACACCTTC. Its translation: CASSLAGHFTYGYTF.

This chain connects TRBV3-1 to TRBJ2-5; TRBD2 matches 7 bases. The junction had 10 bases not matched to a gene; V was cut back by 5 bases and J by 1 base. This CDR3 comprises 16 residues. Germline-derived CDR1 and CDR2 are LGHDT and YNNKEL (reference sequence). The CDR3 DNA reads as TGTGCCAGCAGCTCCCCCGGGGGGAGTCCCCAAGAGACCCAGTACTTC. It specifies CASSSPGGSPQETQYF.

This clonotype has ten or more counts. J is TRBJ2-2 and V is TRBV7-2, with D maybe TRBD2 (6 bases). V lost 8 bases and J 9 bases, leaving 22 bases between the germline ends. CDR1 and CDR2 from the germline V gene are SGHTA and FQGNSA. This CDR3 has 15 amino acids. As DNA, the CDR3 is TGTGCCAGCCAACGCAGGAGGGGATCCGGTTGGGAGCTGTTTTTT. Translating gives CASQRRRGSGWELFF.

This sequence joins TRBV6-1 and TRBJ2-1, with TRBD2 identical over 11 bases. The CDR3 extends over 20 amino acids. The J segment lost 4 bases and the V segment lost 5 bases, leaving 19 bases of the junction unmatched. CDR1 and CDR2 (germline): MNHNS, SASEGT. The CDR3 bases are TGTGCCAGCAGTCCTAGCGGGGGGCCGGGGTACAATAATTGGTACAATGAGCAGTTCTTC. Protein: CASSPSGGPGYNNWYNEQFF.